One sample yielded the 32 T cell receptor beta chains listed below, sequenced in a study of human T cells and chemical hapten exposure. The template was total RNA from unfractionated whole blood. MiXCR, run by TCRdb on the 5' RACE reads, gives a single entry per CDR3 protein. The table shows approximately 140,000 distinct CDR3 sequences, with roughly 4% occurring only once. The receptors shown here come from a female donor in good health.

This clonotype appeared many times. The CDR3: CASSQFVSEAFF. The CDR3 region has the DNA TGTGCCAGCAGCCAATTCGTGAGTGAAGCTTTCTTT. The V and J genes are TRBV4-2 and TRBJ1-1; no clear D. Germline-derived CDR1 and CDR2 are LGHNA and YNFKEQ. The CDR3 runs to 12 residues. Trimming shortened V by 2 bases and J by 7 bases, and 8 bases separated the two germline ends.

Many counts were recorded for this clonotype. The rearrangement uses TRBV9 and TRBJ2-5, with D possibly matching TRBD2 (6 bases). Germline loops: CDR1 SGDLS, CDR2 YYNGEE. Trimming took 0 bases from V and 3 from J, leaving 12 bases between them. The CDR3 runs to 15 residues. The CDR3 DNA reads as TGTGCCAGCAGCGTAGGAGGAATAGCGGAAGAGACCCAGTACTTC. This gives the protein CASSVGGIAEETQYF.

This clonotype was seen at least ten times. V is TRBV7-8 and J is TRBJ2-3, with D unresolved. V lost 3 bases and J 6 bases, leaving 10 bases between the germline ends. This CDR3 comprises 13 residues. Germline lookup yields CDR1 SGHVS and CDR2 FQNEAQ. In nucleotides, the CDR3 is TGTGCCAGCAGCTTCGCCCCCAGGGATACGCAGTATTTT. Translated, it gives CASSFAPRDTQYF.

In this sample, this clonotype turned up a few times. The DNA for the CDR3 is TGCAGTGCTAGAGATACAGACTCCCGCTCCTACAATGAGCAGTTCTTC. Its protein is CSARDTDSRSYNEQFF. V usage is TRBV20-1 and J usage is TRBJ2-1; no firm D call. V shed 0 bases and J shed 0 bases, with 12 bases lying between them. Germline-derived CDR1 and CDR2 are DFQATT and SNEGSKA (reference sequence). The CDR3 runs to 16 residues.

This clonotype was counted at least ten times. The rearrangement uses TRBV25-1 and TRBJ2-1, with unresolved D. The CDR3 length is 16 residues. The V gene's germline CDR1 is MGHDK and CDR2 SYGVNS. V lost 5 bases to trimming and J lost 0 bases, with 14 bases between them. CDR3: CASSPQARGSYNEQFF. In DNA, the CDR3 is TGTGCCAGCAGTCCCCAGGCCAGAGGCTCCTACAATGAGCAGTTCTTC.

This clonotype was seen only once. A clone one base away is much larger, so this may be a read error. V and J are TRBV6-5 and TRBJ2-1; D may be TRBD2 (6 bases). This CDR3 is built from 16 residues. Per the germline V gene, CDR1 is MNHEY and CDR2 is SVGAGI. V was cut by 0 bases and J by 3 bases, with 12 bases left in between. The CDR3 here is CASSYSGGDLYNEQFF. The DNA of the CDR3 is TGTGCCAGCAGTTACTCAGGAGGGGACCTCTACAATGAGCAGTTCTTC.

Many counts were recorded for this clonotype. The chain joins TRBV9 to TRBJ1-1; 9 nucleotides align to TRBD1. The ends lost 3 bases at V and 5 bases at J; junction bases unmatched: 11. The germline gives CDR1 SGDLS, CDR2 YYNGEE. The CDR3 is 16 amino acids. The CDR3: CASSGRTGGRGTEAFF. CDR3 nucleotide sequence: TGTGCCAGCAGCGGGAGAACAGGGGGCCGAGGTACTGAAGCTTTCTTT.

This sequence joins TRBV25-1 and TRBJ1-4; the D gene is possibly TRBD1 (5 bases). This CDR3 comprises 13 residues. The V end lost 8 bases, the J end lost 6 bases, and 13 bases lay between the germline ends. CDR1 and CDR2 from the germline V gene are MGHDK and SYGVNS. CDR3 loop: CASCPGPHEKLFF. The CDR3 DNA follows: TGTGCCAGCTGTCCGGGGCCCCATGAAAAACTGTTTTTT.

The sample holds many counts of this clonotype. The V and J genes are TRBV20-1 and TRBJ1-6; D is uncertain. The CDR3 loop spans 19 amino acids. The ends were cut back, 1 base at V and 2 bases at J, with 21 bases in the middle. From germline, CDR1 is DFQATT and CDR2 SNEGSKA (reference sequence). The CDR3, as DNA: TGCAGTGCTAGAGCCCCCCTTTCTTTGGGGTTCACCTATAATTCACCCCTCCACTTT. It specifies CSARAPLSLGFTYNSPLHF.

At least ten counts were recorded for this clonotype. For the CDR3, the DNA is TGCAGCGTCACCGGGACAGGGTTGACCTACAATGAGCAGTTCTTC. As protein: CSVTGTGLTYNEQFF. This chain connects TRBV29-1 to TRBJ2-1, with 9 bases matching TRBD1. CDR1 is SQVTM, CDR2 ANQGSEA, per germline. This CDR3 spans 15 amino acids. V lost 6 bases, J lost 2 bases, and 8 bases stayed unmatched.

This clonotype was detected once. The chain uses TRBV28 and TRBJ1-5, with no clear D. In germline, CDR1 is MDHEN, CDR2 SYDVKM. The CDR3 has 15 residues. V was shortened by 2 bases and J by 5 bases, with 13 bases between the two germline ends. This chain's CDR3 is CASSLGSRIDQPQHF. DNA for the CDR3: TGTGCCAGCAGTTTAGGTAGTCGTATAGATCAGCCCCAGCATTTT.

As for this clonotype: A much larger clone lies one base from this, so it may be a read error. The chain uses TRBV20-1 and TRBJ2-1; D uncertain. CDR1 is DFQATT, CDR2 SNEGSKA, per germline (reference sequence). The CDR3 is 15 residues long. V dropped 4 bases and J dropped 2 bases, with 15 bases sitting between them. The CDR3 reads CSAKDPELPYNEQFF. The CDR3, as DNA: TGCAGTGCTAAAGATCCGGAGCTTCCCTACAATGAGCAGTTCTTC.

This clonotype was seen many times. J is TRBJ2-6 and V is TRBV12-3 or TRBV12-4; TRBD1 agrees at 7 bases. After removal of 5 bases from V and 1 base from J, the junction contained 17 bases not matched to a gene. The CDR3 spans 20 residues. This CDR3 is CASSGFPGQLTSSGANVLTF. CDR3 nucleotide sequence: TGTGCCAGCAGTGGGTTTCCGGGACAGTTGACCTCATCTGGGGCCAACGTCCTGACTTTC.

This clonotype was observed a few times. The CDR3 bases are TGTGCCAGCAGAACAAACAGGGACACTGAAGCTTTCTTT. It specifies CASRTNRDTEAFF. The rearrangement uses TRBV2 and TRBJ1-1, with a possible D match to TRBD1 (6 bases). The V and J ends lost 6 bases and 3 bases respectively, with 11 bases between them. Germline-derived CDR1 and CDR2 are SNHLY and FYNNEI. The CDR3 is 13 residues long.

This clonotype came up many times. The V gene is TRBV7-2, the J gene TRBJ2-3; tentative D call: TRBD1 (5 bases). V was cut by 1 base and J by 4 bases, with 12 bases left in between. The CDR3 has 15 amino acids. Germline V gives CDR1 SGHTA, CDR2 FQGNSA. This CDR3 reads CASSLVAGLADTQYF. The CDR3 region has the DNA TGTGCCAGCAGCTTAGTCGCAGGGTTGGCAGATACGCAGTATTTT.

The chain combines TRBV7-2 with TRBJ2-3; maybe TRBD2 (7 bases). Germline CDR1 SGHTA, CDR2 FQGNSA. The CDR3 is made up of 19 amino acids. V lost 4 bases, J lost 8 bases, and 31 bases lay in between. CDR3 residues: CASSSPERGGPEPPGTQYF. CDR3 bases: TGTGCCAGCAGCTCCCCCGAAAGGGGGGGCCCTGAACCTCCCGGTACGCAGTATTTT.

In this sample, this clonotype turned up many times. This chain links TRBV5-1 with TRBJ2-7; 9 bases map to TRBD1. V lost 5 bases to trimming and J lost 4 bases; unmatched junction nucleotides: 7. Germline assignment: CDR1 SGHRS and CDR2 YFSETQ. CDR3 length equals 14 residues. CDR3 DNA sequence: TGCGCCAGCAGTTCAACCGGGACAGGGTACGAGCAGTACTTC. Amino acid sequence: CASSSTGTGYEQYF.

V usage is TRBV4-3 and J usage is TRBJ2-7; 8 bases align to TRBD2. CDR1 is LGHNA, CDR2 YSLEER, per germline. After removal of 4 bases from V and 4 bases from J, the junction contained 18 bases not matched to a gene. The CDR3 contains 18 residues. CDR3 nucleotide sequence: TGCGCCAGCAGCCCCACCGGCGGCGGCGGGTTAGCGGGGTACGAGCAGTACTTC. Its protein is CASSPTGGGGLAGYEQYF.

The J gene is TRBJ1-1, the V gene TRBV4-1; D is uncertain. V was trimmed by 4 bases and J by 2 bases, leaving 8 bases between them. This CDR3 contains 13 residues. CDR1 is MGHRA and CDR2 is YSYEKL in the germline V gene. The CDR3: CASSLSFNTEAFF. The CDR3 DNA sequence: TGCGCCAGCAGCCTTTCGTTCAACACTGAAGCTTTCTTT.

This clonotype showed up many times. V usage is TRBV10-3 and J usage is TRBJ2-3; D ambiguous. Trimming stripped 4 bases from V and 8 bases from J, with 13 bases between. Germline V gene lookup returns CDR1 ENHRY and CDR2 SYGVKD. CDR3 size: 13 residues. The CDR3, as DNA: TGTGCCATCAGTGTAAAGGGTTATGGTACGCAGTATTTT. Protein product: CAISVKGYGTQYF.

As regards this clonotype: A read error may explain this, as a much larger clone is one base away. The chain carries TRBV18 and TRBJ1-6; D gene uncertain. The CDR3 spans 15 residues. Per germline, CDR1 KGHSH and CDR2 LQKENI. V was shortened by 1 base and J by 8 bases, with 12 bases between the two germline ends. The CDR3 sequence: CASSPQGGCDSPLHF. Written as DNA, the CDR3 is TGTGCCAGCTCACCACAGGGAGGGTGTGATTCACCCCTCCACTTT.

This clonotype occurred many times. V is TRBV29-1 and J is TRBJ2-7; 7 nucleotides agree with TRBD1. The CDR3 contains 14 residues. CDR1 and CDR2 from the germline V gene are SQVTM and ANQGSEA. The V segment lost 4 bases and the J segment 4 bases; nucleotides outside the gene matches: 10. The CDR3 nucleotides read TGCAGCGTTGGAGGTGGTGGGGACAGATACGAGCAGTACTTC. Its translation: CSVGGGGDRYEQYF.

The chain combines TRBV7-3 with TRBJ1-1; TRBD1 is a possible D gene (5 bases). V was trimmed by 2 bases and J by 4 bases, leaving 8 bases between them. CDR1 SGHTA and CDR2 FQGTGA come from the germline V gene. There are 13 residues in the CDR3. CDR3 DNA sequence: TGTGCCAGCAGCTTACAGGGAATCACTGAAGCTTTCTTT. Protein product: CASSLQGITEAFF.

This clonotype was counted a few times. The J gene is TRBJ2-2, the V gene TRBV7-2, with TRBD2 matching over 8 bases. Germline V gene data show CDR1 as SGHTA and CDR2 as FQGNSA. The CDR3 extends over 16 amino acids. V lost 1 base and J lost 5; bases outside the gene matches: 6. Written as DNA, the CDR3 is TGTGCCAGCAGCTTAGGTTCGGGGGGGAGTACCGGGGAGCTGTTTTTT. Residues: CASSLGSGGSTGELFF.

In its sample, this clonotype was seen many times. The genes are TRBV7-7 and TRBJ2-3; 12 bases fit TRBD1. The germline gives CDR1 SSHAT, CDR2 FNYEAQ (reference sequence). CDR3 length: 16 residues. V gave up 5 bases and J gave up 4 bases; unmatched junction bases: 7. The CDR3 loop is CASSPGTGGSSDTQYF. As DNA, the CDR3 is TGTGCCAGCAGCCCCGGGACAGGGGGCAGCTCAGATACGCAGTATTTT.

This clonotype was seen repeatedly, ten times or more. This chain links TRBV12-3 or TRBV12-4 with TRBJ1-5, with a weak D call TRBD1 (5 bases). V was shortened by 7 bases and J by 1 base, with 8 bases between the two germline ends. This CDR3 is 13 amino acids long. The CDR3 nucleotides are TGTGCCAGCACTAGGGGAAGCAATCAGCCCCAGCATTTT. As protein: CASTRGSNQPQHF.

This clonotype was picked up many times. The chain links TRBV19 to TRBJ2-5; 16 nucleotides match TRBD2. Germline-derived CDR1 and CDR2 are LNHDA and SQIVND (reference sequence). CDR3 length: 18 residues. The trim removed 3 bases at V and 5 bases at J, leaving 9 bases unmatched. CDR3 in amino acids: CASSISGLAGGPWETQYF. The CDR3 bases are TGTGCCAGTAGTATCTCGGGACTAGCGGGGGGGCCGTGGGAGACCCAGTACTTC.

In this sample, this clonotype turned up a few times. It is likely a read error, because the conserved phenylalanine at the end of the CDR3 is missing. It is unclear where the CDR3 begins or ends on the DNA, so no DNA is shown, and the CDR3 is as TCRdb lists it. The rearrangement uses TRBV6-2 or TRBV6-3 and TRBJ2-3; the D call of TRBD2 is as the table states it, not checked on the DNA. The length of the CDR3 is 12 amino acids, counting both ends. CDR1 and CDR2 (germline): MNHEY, SVGEGT. CDR3 loop: CASSRSGTSPWY.

This clonotype was picked up many times. The chain recombines TRBV29-1 with TRBJ2-7; 7 bases are shared with TRBD2. Germline CDR1 SQVTM, CDR2 ANQGSEA. V lost 1 base and J lost 9; bases outside the gene matches: 6. CDR3 length equals 12 residues. The CDR3 bases are TGCAGCGTTGAAGGTGGGGGGGGAAGGCAGTACTTC. Its translation: CSVEGGGGRQYF.

This clonotype was recorded at least ten times. The chain employs TRBV30 and TRBJ1-1, with 7 bases identical to TRBD1. From germline, CDR1 is GTSNPN and CDR2 SVGIG (reference sequence). CDR3 length equals 15 residues. The trim removed 3 bases at V and 1 base at J, leaving 8 bases unmatched. The CDR3 bases are TGTGCCTGGAGCGAAGGGGGACAGTGGAACACTGAAGCTTTCTTT. This sequence encodes CAWSEGGQWNTEAFF.

This clonotype was recorded many times. The chain employs TRBV4-3 and TRBJ1-1, with TRBD1 matching 9 bases. Trimming cost V 1 base and J 1 base; bases outside gene matches: 7. This CDR3 is built from 17 residues. From germline, CDR1 is LGHNA and CDR2 YSLEER. CDR3 sequence: CASSQGYRGRTNTEAFF. Here the CDR3 DNA reads TGCGCCAGCAGCCAAGGATACAGGGGGCGGACGAACACTGAAGCTTTCTTT.

This clonotype was counted ten times or more. The chain employs TRBV7-2 and TRBJ2-7, with a weak D call TRBD2 (6 bases). The CDR3 covers 14 residues. Germline V gives CDR1 SGHTA, CDR2 FQGNSA. V lost 5 bases, J lost 2 bases, and 13 bases lay in between. In DNA form, the CDR3 reads TGTGCCAGCAGCCATCCGGGGGATACCTACGAGCAGTACTTC. Residues: CASSHPGDTYEQYF.